The rows below give T cell receptor beta chains drawn from one sample of a study of CD8 T cells in ankylosing spondylitis. Via MiXCR, TCRdb re-called the 5' RACE reads, giving one row per CDR3 protein. This table has around 150,000 distinct CDR3 sequences, around 42% appearing once. Source material: synovial fluid, either unsorted or a sorted T cell fraction (not recorded which). Receptors were obtained from a male donor with ankylosing spondylitis. Both conserved end residues are part of each CDR3. A D gene is named only where the DNA matches it firmly. Clone size is shown for a subset of rows, as once, few, many or a class of expanded clone.

J gene	D gene	clone size	V gene	CDR3 protein	CDR3 DNA
TRBJ2-2	NA	few	TRBV29-1	CSVEGHSTGELFF	TGCAGCGTTGAAGGACACTCCACCGGGGAGCTGTTTTTT
TRBJ2-1	TRBD1	NA	TRBV20-1	CSAKPGQGLMQFF	TGCAGTGCAAAACCGGGACAGGGGCTGATGCAGTTCTTC
TRBJ2-3	NA	NA	TRBV20-1	CSARRLTRVRGDTQYF	TGCAGTGCTAGAAGACTGACGAGAGTTCGAGGGGATACGCAGTATTTT
TRBJ1-2	TRBD1	NA	TRBV28	CASSIPGTAEIYGYTF	TGTGCCAGCAGTATCCCCGGGACAGCCGAAATTTATGGCTACACCTTC
TRBJ2-1	TRBD1	few	TRBV12-3/TRBV12-4	CASRDRGLNEQFF	TGTGCCAGCAGGGACAGGGGGCTCAATGAGCAGTTCTTC
TRBJ2-5	TRBD2	NA	TRBV7-2	CASSLVTSGKETQYF	TGTGCCAGCAGCTTAGTGACTAGCGGGAAGGAGACCCAGTACTTC
TRBJ2-1	NA	few	TRBV4-1	CASSQVWFGGNEQFF	TGCGCCAGCAGCCAAGTTTGGTTTGGAGGCAATGAGCAGTTCTTC
TRBJ2-3	NA	NA	TRBV28	CASSTPGTLATDTQYF	TGTGCCAGCAGTACCCCCGGGACTCTTGCGACAGATACGCAGTATTTT
TRBJ1-1	NA	once	TRBV12-3/TRBV12-4	CASSLRRPSTEAFF	TGTGCCAGCAGTTTAAGACGGCCGAGCACTGAAGCTTTCTTT
TRBJ1-3	NA	few	TRBV7-8	CASSSRGGGQGGNTIYF	TGTGCCAGCAGCTCCCGCGGGGGGGGCCAGGGTGGAAACACCATATATTTT
TRBJ1-4	NA	NA	TRBV6-1	CASSAVGFGEKLFF	TGTGCCAGCAGTGCGGTAGGGTTTGGCGAAAAACTGTTTTTT
TRBJ2-5	NA	NA	TRBV5-6	CASSFKITGKYKETQYF	TGTGCCAGCAGCTTCAAAATTACAGGGAAATACAAAGAGACCCAGTACTTC
TRBJ2-5	TRBD2	NA	TRBV7-3	CASSPRLSGRAIGETQYF	TGTGCCAGCAGCCCTCGGTTGAGCGGGAGGGCCATTGGAGAGACCCAGTACTTC
TRBJ1-1	NA	NA	TRBV7-9	CASSFSYFRTVEAFF	TGTGCCAGCAGCTTCTCTTATTTTCGGACCGTTGAAGCTTTCTTT
TRBJ2-1	NA	NA	TRBV7-8	CASSHPFLSFLNEQFF	TGTGCCAGCAGCCACCCCTTTCTTAGTTTTCTCAATGAGCAGTTCTTC
TRBJ2-2	NA	few	TRBV12-3/TRBV12-4	CASNPRYTESHTGELFF	TGTGCCAGCAACCCCCGCTATACTGAATCCCACACCGGGGAGCTGTTTTTT
TRBJ2-1	TRBD2	many	TRBV5-1	CASSVPGAGGNNEQFF	TGCGCCAGCAGCGTGCCGGGAGCGGGGGGGAACAATGAGCAGTTCTTC
TRBJ2-3	NA	few	TRBV20-1	CSARPGGEADTQYF	TGCAGTGCTAGACCCGGGGGCGAGGCAGATACGCAGTATTTT
TRBJ2-1	NA	NA	TRBV5-1	CASSLRGGWDNEQFF	TGCGCCAGCAGCTTGAGGGGGGGCTGGGACAATGAGCAGTTCTTC
TRBJ2-2	NA	many	TRBV20-1	CSASTGTSDTGELFF	TGCAGTGCCTCTACCGGGACATCCGACACCGGGGAGCTGTTTTTT
TRBJ2-7	NA	NA	TRBV28	CASSLGEVYEQYF	TGTGCCAGCAGTTTAGGGGAGGTCTACGAGCAGTACTTC
TRBJ1-2	NA	NA	TRBV29-1	CSVEYREHYGYTF	TGCAGCGTTGAGTATAGGGAACACTATGGCTACACCTTC
TRBJ1-3	NA	NA	TRBV10-3	CAISEGTYYWNTIYF	TGTGCCATCAGTGAAGGGACGTATTATTGGAACACCATATATTTT
TRBJ2-1	TRBD1	NA	TRBV20-1	CSAARTGEMTNEQFF	TGCAGTGCCGCGAGGACAGGGGAGATGACGAACGAGCAGTTCTTC
TRBJ2-7	NA	few	TRBV15	CATSSFRLGSYDEQYF	TGTGCCACCAGCAGCTTCCGACTAGGGAGCTACGACGAGCAGTACTTC
TRBJ2-2	TRBD1	NA	TRBV18	CASSPTGVEELFF	TGTGCCAGCTCGCCGACAGGGGTGGAGGAGCTGTTTTTT
TRBJ2-1	TRBD2	few	TRBV7-2	CASSLDRLAGVHEQFF	TGTGCCAGCAGCTTAGATCGGTTAGCGGGAGTACATGAGCAGTTCTTC
TRBJ2-1	NA	NA	TRBV11-2	CASSLLARQRASSYNEQFF	TGTGCCAGCAGCTTATTGGCCCGACAGCGTGCAAGCTCCTACAATGAGCAGTTCTTC
TRBJ2-5	NA	NA	TRBV12-3/TRBV12-4	CASSGGTQYF	TGTGCCAGCAGCGGAGGGACCCAGTACTTC
TRBJ1-5	NA	NA	TRBV28	CASSLDMALHSNQPQHF	TGTGCCAGCAGTTTAGATATGGCGTTACATAGCAATCAGCCCCAGCATTTT
TRBJ2-2	NA	NA	TRBV5-5	CASSLALENTGELFF	TGTGCCAGCAGCTTGGCTCTGGAGAACACCGGGGAGCTGTTTTTT
TRBJ2-1	NA	many	TRBV4-2	CASSPRTELAGDEQFF	TGTGCCAGCAGCCCGAGGACGGAACTAGCAGGCGATGAGCAGTTCTTC